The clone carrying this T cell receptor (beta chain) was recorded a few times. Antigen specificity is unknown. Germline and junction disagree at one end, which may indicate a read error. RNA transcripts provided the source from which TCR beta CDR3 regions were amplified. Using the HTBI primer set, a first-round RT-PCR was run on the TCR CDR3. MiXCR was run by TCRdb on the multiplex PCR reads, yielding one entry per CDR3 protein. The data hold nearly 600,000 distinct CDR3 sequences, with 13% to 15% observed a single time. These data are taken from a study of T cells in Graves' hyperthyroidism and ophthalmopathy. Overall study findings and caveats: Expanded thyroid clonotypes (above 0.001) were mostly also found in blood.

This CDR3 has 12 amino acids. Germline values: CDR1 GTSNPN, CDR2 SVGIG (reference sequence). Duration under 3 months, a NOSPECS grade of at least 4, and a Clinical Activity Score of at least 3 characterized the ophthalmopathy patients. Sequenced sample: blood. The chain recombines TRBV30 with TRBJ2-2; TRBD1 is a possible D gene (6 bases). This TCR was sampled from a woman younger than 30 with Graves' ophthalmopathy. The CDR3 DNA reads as TGTGCCTGGATTGGGGACACCCGGGAGCTGTTTTTT. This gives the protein CAWIGDTRELFF. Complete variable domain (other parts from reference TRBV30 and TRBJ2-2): SQTIHQWPATLVQPVGSPLSLECTVEGTSNPNLYWYRQAAGRGLQLLFYSVGIGQISSEVPQNLSASRPQDRQFILSSKKLLLSDSGFYLCAWIGDTRELFFGEGSRLTVL.